This section outlines one T cell receptor (beta chain) sequence together with its context. The table came from immunoSEQ multiplex PCR; TCRdb's copy has only in-frame clones and leaves some out. Of 90,000 or so clones listed, approximately 90% are singletons. Trimming took 1 base from V and 1 from J; bases not matched to a gene: 3. Germline V gene sequence: CDR1 KGHSH, CDR2 LQKENI. The CDR3 extends over 15 amino acids. This entry comes from a study of T cell changes during pregnancy in multiple sclerosis. V and J are TRBV18 and TRBJ1-2; the match to TRBD1 covers 7 bases. The receptor's source is a female donor in good health, enrolled as a control in a pregnancy study. The sequencing here drew on peripheral blood, taken in the first trimester of pregnancy. In DNA form, the CDR3 reads TGTGCCAGCTCACCACAGGGGGCCATTAACTATGGCTACACCTTC. Its translation: CASSPQGAINYGYTF.